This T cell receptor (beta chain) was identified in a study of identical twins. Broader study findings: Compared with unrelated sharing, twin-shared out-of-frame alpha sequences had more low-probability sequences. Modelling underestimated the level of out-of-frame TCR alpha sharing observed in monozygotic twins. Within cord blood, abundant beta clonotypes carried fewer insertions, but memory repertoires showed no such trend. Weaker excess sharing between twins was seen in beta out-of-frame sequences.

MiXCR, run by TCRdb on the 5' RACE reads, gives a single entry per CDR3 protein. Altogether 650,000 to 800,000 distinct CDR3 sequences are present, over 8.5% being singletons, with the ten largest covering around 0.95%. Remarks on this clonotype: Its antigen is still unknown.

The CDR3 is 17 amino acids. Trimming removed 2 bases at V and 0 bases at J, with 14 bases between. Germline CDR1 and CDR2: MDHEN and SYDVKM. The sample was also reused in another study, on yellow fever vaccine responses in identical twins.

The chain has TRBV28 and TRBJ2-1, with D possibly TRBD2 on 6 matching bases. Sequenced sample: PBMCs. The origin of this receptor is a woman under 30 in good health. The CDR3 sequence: CASSLGGTGNSYNEQFF. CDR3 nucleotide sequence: TGTGCCAGCAGTTTAGGGGGGACCGGGAACTCCTACAATGAGCAGTTCTTC.